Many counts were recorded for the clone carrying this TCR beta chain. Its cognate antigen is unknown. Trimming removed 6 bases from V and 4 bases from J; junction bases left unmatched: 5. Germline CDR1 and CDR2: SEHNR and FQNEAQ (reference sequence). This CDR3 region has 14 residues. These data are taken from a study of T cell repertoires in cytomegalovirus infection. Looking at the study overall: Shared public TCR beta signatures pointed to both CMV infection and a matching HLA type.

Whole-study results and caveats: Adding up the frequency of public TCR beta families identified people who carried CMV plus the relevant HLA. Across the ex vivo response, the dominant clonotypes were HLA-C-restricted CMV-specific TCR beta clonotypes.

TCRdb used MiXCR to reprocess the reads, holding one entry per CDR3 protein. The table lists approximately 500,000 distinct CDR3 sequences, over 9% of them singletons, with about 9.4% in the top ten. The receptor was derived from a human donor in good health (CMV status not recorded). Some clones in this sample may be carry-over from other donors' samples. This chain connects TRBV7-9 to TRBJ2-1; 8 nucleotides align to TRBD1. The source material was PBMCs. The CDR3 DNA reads TGTGCCAGCAGTCCCGGACAGGGTTACAATGAGCAGTTCTTC. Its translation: CASSPGQGYNEQFF.